This T cell receptor (beta chain) was obtained from a study of shared clonotypes between healthy human individuals. The repertoire was sequenced with immunoSEQ multiplex PCR; TCRdb's copy has only in-frame clones and lacks some. Altogether about 1.5 million clones are present, roughly 96% being singletons, with the ten largest covering approximately 1%. Germline CDR1 reads SGHVS; CDR2 reads FQNEAQ. The CDR3 sequence is 14 residues long. V gave up 11 bases and J gave up 1 base, with 16 bases separating them. The chain uses TRBV7-8 and TRBJ2-3; D perhaps matches TRBD2 (5 bases). The clonotype was recovered from a man aged 25-45 years in good health. Sequencing was performed on naive CD4+ T cells sorted from blood. Subset reported: CD45RA+ positively selected. CDR3 DNA: TGTGCCTGCGGGCAGTGGAGTGGCACAGATACGCAGTATTTT. This gives the protein CACGQWSGTDTQYF.